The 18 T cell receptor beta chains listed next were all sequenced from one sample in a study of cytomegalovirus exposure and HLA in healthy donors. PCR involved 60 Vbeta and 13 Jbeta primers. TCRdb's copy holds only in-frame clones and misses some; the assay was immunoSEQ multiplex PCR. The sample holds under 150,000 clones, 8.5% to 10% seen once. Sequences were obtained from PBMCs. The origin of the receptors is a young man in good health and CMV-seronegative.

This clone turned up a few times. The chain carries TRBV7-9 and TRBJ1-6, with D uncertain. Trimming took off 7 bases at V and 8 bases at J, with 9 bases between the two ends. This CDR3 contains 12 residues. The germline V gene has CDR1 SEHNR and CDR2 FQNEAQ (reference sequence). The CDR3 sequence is CASMIRDSPLHF. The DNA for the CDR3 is TGTGCCAGCATGATTCGAGATTCACCCCTCCACTTT.

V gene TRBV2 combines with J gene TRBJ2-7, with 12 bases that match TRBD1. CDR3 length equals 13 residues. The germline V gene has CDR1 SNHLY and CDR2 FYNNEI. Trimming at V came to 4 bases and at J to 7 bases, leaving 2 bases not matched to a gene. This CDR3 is CASSGDRGREQYF. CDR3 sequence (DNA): TGTGCCAGCAGTGGGGACAGGGGGCGAGAGCAGTACTTC.

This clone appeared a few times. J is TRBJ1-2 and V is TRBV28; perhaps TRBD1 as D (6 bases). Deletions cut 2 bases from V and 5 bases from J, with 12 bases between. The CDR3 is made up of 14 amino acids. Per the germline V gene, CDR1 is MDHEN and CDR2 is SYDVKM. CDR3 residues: CASSLPTQGYGYTF. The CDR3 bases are TGTGCCAGCAGTTTACCGACCCAGGGGTATGGCTACACCTTC.

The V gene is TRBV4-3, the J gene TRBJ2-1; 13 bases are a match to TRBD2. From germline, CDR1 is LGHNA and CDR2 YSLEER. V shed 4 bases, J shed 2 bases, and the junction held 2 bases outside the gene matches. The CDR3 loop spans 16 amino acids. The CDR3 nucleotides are TGCGCCAGCAGCCGGACTAGCGGGGGTCCCTACAATGAGCAGTTCTTC. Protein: CASSRTSGGPYNEQFF.

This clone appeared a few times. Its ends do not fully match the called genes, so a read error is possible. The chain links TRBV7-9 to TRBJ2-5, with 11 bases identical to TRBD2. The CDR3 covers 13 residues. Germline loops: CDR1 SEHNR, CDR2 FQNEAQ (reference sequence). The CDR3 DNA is TGTGCCAGCAGCCTAGCGGGGGGTAAGACCCAGTACTTC. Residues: CASSLAGGKTQYF.

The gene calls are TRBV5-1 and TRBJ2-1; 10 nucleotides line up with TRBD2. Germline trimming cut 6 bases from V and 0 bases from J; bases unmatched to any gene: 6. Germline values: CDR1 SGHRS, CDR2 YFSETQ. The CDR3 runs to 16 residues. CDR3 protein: CASTPGTSASYNEQFF. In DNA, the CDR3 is TGCGCCAGCACCCCGGGGACTAGCGCCTCCTACAATGAGCAGTTCTTC.

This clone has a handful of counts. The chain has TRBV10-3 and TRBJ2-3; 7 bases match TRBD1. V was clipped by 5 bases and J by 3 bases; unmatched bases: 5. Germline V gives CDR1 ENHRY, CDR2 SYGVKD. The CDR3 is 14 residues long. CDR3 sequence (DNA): TGTGCCATCAGTCCAGGGGGAGTGACAGATACGCAGTATTTT. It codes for CAISPGGVTDTQYF.

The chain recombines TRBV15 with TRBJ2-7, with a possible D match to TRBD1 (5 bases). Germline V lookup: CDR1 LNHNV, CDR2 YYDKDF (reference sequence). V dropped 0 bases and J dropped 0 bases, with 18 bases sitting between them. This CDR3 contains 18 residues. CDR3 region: CATSRERQSSRHSYEQYF. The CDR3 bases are TGTGCCACCAGCAGAGAAAGACAGTCCAGTCGACACTCCTACGAGCAGTACTTC.

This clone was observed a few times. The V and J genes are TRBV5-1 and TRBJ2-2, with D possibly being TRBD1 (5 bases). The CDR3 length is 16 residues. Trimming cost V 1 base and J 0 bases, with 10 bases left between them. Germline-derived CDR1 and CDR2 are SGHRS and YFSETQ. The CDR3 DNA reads TGCGCCAGCAGCTTGAGGGGCCCCACGAACACCGGGGAGCTGTTTTTT. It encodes CASSLRGPTNTGELFF. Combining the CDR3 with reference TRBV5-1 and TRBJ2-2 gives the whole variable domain KAGVTQTPRYLIKTRGQQVTLSCSPISGHRSVSWYQQTPGQGLQFLFEYFSETQRNKGNFPGRFSGRQFSNSRSEMNVSTLELGDSALYLCASSLRGPTNTGELFFGEGSRLTVL.

DNA of the CDR3: TGTGCCAGCAGCCCACGGGGGAGCGGGAGCGCCAATGAGCAGTTCTTC. Translation: CASSPRGSGSANEQFF. The chain employs TRBV9 and TRBJ2-1, with 8 bases lining up with TRBD2. CDR1 SGDLS and CDR2 YYNGEE come from the germline V gene. The CDR3 loop spans 16 amino acids. V trimming: 4 bases; J trimming: 6 bases; junction bases outside the gene matches: 12.

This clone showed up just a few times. DNA for the CDR3: TGTGCCAGCAGTTACACAAGCAATCAGCCCCAGCATTTT. Protein sequence: CASSYTSNQPQHF. This chain connects TRBV6-5 to TRBJ1-5; D uncertain. V was cut by 2 bases and J by 1 base, with 3 bases left in between. Germline V gene sequence: CDR1 MNHEY, CDR2 SVGAGI. This CDR3 is 13 amino acids long.

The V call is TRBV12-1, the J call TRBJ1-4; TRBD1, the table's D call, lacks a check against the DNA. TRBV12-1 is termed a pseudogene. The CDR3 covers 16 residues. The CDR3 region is CASSIYYRGPWEKLFF. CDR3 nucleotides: TGTGCCAGCAGCATATACTACAGGGGGCCCTGGGAAAAACTGTTTTTT.

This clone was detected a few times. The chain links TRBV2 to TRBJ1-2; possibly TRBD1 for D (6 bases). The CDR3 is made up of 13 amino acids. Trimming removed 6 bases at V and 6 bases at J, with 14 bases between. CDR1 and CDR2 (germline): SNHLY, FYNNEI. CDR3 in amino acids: CASRKEGVDGYTF. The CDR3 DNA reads TGTGCCAGCAGAAAAGAGGGGGTGGATGGCTACACCTTC.

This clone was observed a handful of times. As DNA, the CDR3 is TGTGCCAGCACCCAAAGCGGAGCTGGAAACACCATATATTTT. This encodes CASTQSGAGNTIYF. This sequence joins TRBV7-9 and TRBJ1-3, with no clear D. CDR3 length: 14 amino acids. The V and J ends lost 7 bases and 2 bases respectively, with 12 bases between them. The germline CDR1 and CDR2 sequences are SEHNR and FQNEAQ (reference sequence).

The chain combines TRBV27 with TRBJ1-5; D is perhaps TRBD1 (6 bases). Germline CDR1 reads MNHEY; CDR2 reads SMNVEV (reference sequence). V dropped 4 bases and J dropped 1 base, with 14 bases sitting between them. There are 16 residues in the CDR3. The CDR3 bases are TGTGCCAGCAGTTCCAGGGTTCAGGGGAGCAATCAGCCCCAGCATTTT. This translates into CASSSRVQGSNQPQHF.

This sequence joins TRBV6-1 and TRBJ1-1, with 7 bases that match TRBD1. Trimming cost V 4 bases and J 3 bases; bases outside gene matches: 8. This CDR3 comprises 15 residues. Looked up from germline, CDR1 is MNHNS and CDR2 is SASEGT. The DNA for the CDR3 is TGTGCCAGCAGTGCCGGGACAGTGGTTTACACTGAAGCTTTCTTT. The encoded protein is CASSAGTVVYTEAFF.

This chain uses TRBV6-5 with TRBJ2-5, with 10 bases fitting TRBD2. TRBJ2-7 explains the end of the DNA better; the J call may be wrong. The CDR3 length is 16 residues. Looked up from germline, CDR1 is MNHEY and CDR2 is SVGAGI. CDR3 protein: CASSYSSGGVPYEQYF. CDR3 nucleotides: TGTGCCAGCAGTTACTCGAGCGGGGGGGTCCCCTACGAGCAGTACTTC.

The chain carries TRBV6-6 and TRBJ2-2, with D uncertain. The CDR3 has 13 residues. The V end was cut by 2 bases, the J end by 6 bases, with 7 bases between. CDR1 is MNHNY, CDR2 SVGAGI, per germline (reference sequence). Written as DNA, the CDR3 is TGTGCCAGCAGTTACGTCGGAGCCGGGGAGCTGTTTTTT. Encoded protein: CASSYVGAGELFF.